This T cell receptor beta chain is from a study of neoadjuvant anti-PD-1 for oral cavity cancer. Across the study: Most patients had three to four biweekly doses of 3 mg/kg nivolumab before resection. Patients without progression got a fourth dose around day 43.

The sample's time point: after neoadjuvant nivolumab, at surgical resection. The V and J ends lost 5 bases and 6 bases respectively, with 22 bases between them. This CDR3 is 16 amino acids long. Per the germline V gene, CDR1 is MDHEN and CDR2 is SYDVKM. This clone occurred a few times. This table comes from immunoSEQ multiplex PCR, and its TCRdb copy is limited to in-frame clones, with some not included. The sample holds roughly 13,000 clones, approximately 69% seen once. Material: PBMCs, obtained after nivolumab (anti-PD-1) treatment. This chain links TRBV28 with TRBJ1-2; D gene ambiguous. The source of this sequence is a person aged 40 to 85 with oral cavity squamous cell carcinoma. The CDR3 spells CASSPTLAGIRNGYTF. As DNA, the CDR3 is TGTGCCAGCAGTCCTACCCTCGCGGGGATAAGGAATGGCTACACCTTC.